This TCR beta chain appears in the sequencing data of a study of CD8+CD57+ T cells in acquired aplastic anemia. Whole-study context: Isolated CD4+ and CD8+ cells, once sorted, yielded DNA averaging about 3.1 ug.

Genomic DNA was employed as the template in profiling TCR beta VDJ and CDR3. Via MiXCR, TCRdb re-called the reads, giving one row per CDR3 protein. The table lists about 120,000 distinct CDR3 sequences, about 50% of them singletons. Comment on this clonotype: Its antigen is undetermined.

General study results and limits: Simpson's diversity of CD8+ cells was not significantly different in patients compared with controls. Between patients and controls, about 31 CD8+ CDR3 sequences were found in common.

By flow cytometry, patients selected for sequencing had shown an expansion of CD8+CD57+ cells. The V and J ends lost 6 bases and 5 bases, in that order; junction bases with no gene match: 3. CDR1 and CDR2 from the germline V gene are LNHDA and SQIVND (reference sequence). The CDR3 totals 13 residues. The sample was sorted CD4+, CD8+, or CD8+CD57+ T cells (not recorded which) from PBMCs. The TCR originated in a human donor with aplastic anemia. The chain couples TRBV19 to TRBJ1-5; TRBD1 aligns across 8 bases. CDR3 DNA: TGTGCCAGTAGGGACAGGGTGGATCAGCCCCAGCATTTT. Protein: CASRDRVDQPQHF. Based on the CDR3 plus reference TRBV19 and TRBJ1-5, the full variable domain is DGGITQSPKYLFRKEGQNVTLSCEQNLNHDAMYWYRQDPGQGLRLIYYSQIVNDFQKGDIAEGYSVSREKKESFPLTVTSAQKNPTAFYLCASRDRVDQPQHFGDGTRLSIL.